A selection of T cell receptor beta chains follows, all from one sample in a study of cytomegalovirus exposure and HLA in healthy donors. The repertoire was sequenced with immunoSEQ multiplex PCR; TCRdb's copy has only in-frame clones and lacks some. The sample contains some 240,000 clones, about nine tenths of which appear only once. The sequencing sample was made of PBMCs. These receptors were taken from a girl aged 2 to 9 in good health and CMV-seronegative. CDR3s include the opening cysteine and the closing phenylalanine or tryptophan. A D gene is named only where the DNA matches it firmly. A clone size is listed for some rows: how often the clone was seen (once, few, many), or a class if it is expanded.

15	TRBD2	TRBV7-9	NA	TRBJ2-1	CASSLAREGRGEQFF	TGTGCCAGCAGCTTAGCCAGGGAGGGCCGGGGTGAGCAGTTCTTC
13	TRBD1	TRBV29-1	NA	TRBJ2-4	CSADLGTGDIQYF	TGCAGCGCGGACCTCGGGACAGGAGACATTCAGTACTTC
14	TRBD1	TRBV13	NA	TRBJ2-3	CASSLGTGVNTQYF	TGTGCCAGCAGCCTGGGGACAGGGGTGAATACGCAGTATTTT
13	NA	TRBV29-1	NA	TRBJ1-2	CSVGGSTRPGYTF	TGCAGCGTAGGGGGAAGCACCAGGCCTGGCTACACCTTC
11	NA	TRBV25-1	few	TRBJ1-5	CASTFGQPQHF	TGTGCCAGCACATTCGGGCAGCCCCAGCATTTT
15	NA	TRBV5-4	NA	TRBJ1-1	CASSPVGGGNTEAFF	TGTGCCAGCAGCCCGGTTGGGGGAGGGAACACTGAAGCTTTCTTT
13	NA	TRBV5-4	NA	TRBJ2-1	CASSPGEAREQFF	TGTGCCAGCAGCCCCGGGGAGGCCCGGGAGCAGTTCTTC
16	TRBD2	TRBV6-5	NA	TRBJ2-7	CASSYFLAGVSYEQYF	TGTGCCAGCAGTTACTTTCTAGCGGGGGTCTCCTACGAGCAGTACTTC
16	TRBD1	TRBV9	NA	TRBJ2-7	CASSVAGGRALNEQYF	TGTGCCAGCAGCGTAGCAGGGGGTAGAGCGCTCAACGAGCAGTACTTC
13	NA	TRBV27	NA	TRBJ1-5	CASSLQVNQPQHF	TGTGCCAGCAGCCTACAGGTAAATCAGCCCCAGCATTTT
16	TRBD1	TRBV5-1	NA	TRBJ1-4	CASSWGQGATNEKLFF	TGCGCCAGCAGCTGGGGACAGGGGGCAACTAATGAAAAACTGTTTTTT